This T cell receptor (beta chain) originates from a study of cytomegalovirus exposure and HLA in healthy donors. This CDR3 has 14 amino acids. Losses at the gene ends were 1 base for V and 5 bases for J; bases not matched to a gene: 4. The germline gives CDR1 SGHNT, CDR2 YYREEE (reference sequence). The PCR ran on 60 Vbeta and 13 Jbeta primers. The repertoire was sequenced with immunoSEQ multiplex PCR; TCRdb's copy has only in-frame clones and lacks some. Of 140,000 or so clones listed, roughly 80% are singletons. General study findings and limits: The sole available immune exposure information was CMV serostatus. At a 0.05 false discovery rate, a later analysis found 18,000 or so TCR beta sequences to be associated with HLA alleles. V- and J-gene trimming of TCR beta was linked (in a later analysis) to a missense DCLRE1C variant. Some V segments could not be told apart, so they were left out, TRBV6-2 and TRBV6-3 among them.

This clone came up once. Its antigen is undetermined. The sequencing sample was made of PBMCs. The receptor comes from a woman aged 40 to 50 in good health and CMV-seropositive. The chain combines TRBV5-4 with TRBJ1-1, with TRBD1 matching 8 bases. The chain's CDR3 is CASSLTGGGTEAFF. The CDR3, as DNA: TGTGCCAGCAGCTTGACAGGGGGGGGAACTGAAGCTTTCTTT.